This TCR beta chain was obtained from a study of human T cells and chemical hapten exposure. Study summary: Upper inner arm skin measuring about 2 cm by about 2 cm received 2% DPC for sensitization. Overall study results and limits: Expanded TCRs formed significantly more large CDR3 similarity clusters than controls.

V shed 7 bases and J 0 bases; nucleotides not matched to a gene: 7. CDR3 length: 15 amino acids. The germline gives CDR1 ENHRY, CDR2 SYGVKD. In the case of this clonotype: What it recognizes is unknown.

The time point here: patch test 1, 2 weeks after DPC sensitization. Specified treatment: therapeutic diphenylcyclopropenone sensitization with weekly scalp DPC. What the library attached to individual cDNA molecules were unique molecular identifiers. Original processing methods: A typical sample had 95,638 TCRs, with roughly 23,224 to 690,600 overall. A single record per CDR3 protein comes from TCRdb applying MiXCR to the RACE reads. The V and J calls follow TCRdb's processing rather than the paper's. Of 75,000 to 100,000 distinct CDR3 sequences detected, about an eighth appear once; the ten largest clones hold roughly 3.6%.

The source material was whole blood, sampled in connection with sensitization to the hapten diphenylcyclopropenone (DPC). This receptor was identified in a woman aged 60-75 years with alopecia areata. Some clones in this sample may be carry-over from other donors' samples. The chain joins TRBV10-3 to TRBJ2-3; TRBD2 agrees at 7 bases. CDR3 DNA sequence: TGTGCCATCACGGCAGGGAGGGCTAGCACAGATACGCAGTATTTT. It encodes CAITAGRASTDTQYF.